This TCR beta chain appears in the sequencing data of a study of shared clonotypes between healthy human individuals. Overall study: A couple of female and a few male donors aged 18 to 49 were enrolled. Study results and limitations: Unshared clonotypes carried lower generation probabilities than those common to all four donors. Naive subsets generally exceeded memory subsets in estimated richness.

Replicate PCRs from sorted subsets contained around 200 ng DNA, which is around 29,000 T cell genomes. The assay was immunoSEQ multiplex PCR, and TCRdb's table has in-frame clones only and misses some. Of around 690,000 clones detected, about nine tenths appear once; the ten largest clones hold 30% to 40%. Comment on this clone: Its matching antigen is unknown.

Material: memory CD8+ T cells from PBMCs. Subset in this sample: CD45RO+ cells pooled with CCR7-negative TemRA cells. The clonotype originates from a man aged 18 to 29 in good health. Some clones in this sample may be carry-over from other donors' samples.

CDR3 sequence (DNA): TGTGCCAGCAGTTTATGGGAGGGTCGCACAGATACGCAGTATTTT. Translation: CASSLWEGRTDTQYF. This chain links TRBV28 with TRBJ2-3, with TRBD2 as a possible D gene (6 bases). The CDR3 runs 15 residues. The germline V and J ends were trimmed by 0 bases and 1 base, with 8 bases remaining between them. Looked up from germline, CDR1 is MDHEN and CDR2 is SYDVKM.